This TCR beta chain was sequenced for a study of beta chain features in type 1 diabetes. CDR3 size: 17 residues. The ends lost 1 base at V and 0 bases at J; junction bases unmatched: 3. CDR1 is KGHSH, CDR2 LQKENI, per germline. Expressed TCRB transcripts were sequenced because the isolated RNA had all been reverse transcribed beforehand. Produced via immunoSEQ multiplex PCR; TCRdb's table is partial and in-frame only. The sample records some 900,000 clones, about a sixth being singletons. Only a few counts were recorded for this clone. This clonotype was obtained from a woman between 18 and 29 years old in good health. The chain employs TRBV18 and TRBJ2-3; TRBD2 matches 11 bases. Sequencing used naive CD4+ T cells from blood. The DNA of the CDR3 is TGTGCCAGCTCACCACGGGGGACTAGCGGTAGCACAGATACGCAGTATTTT. It specifies CASSPRGTSGSTDTQYF.